The rows below give T cell receptor beta chains drawn from one sample of a study of breast tumors, draining lymph nodes, adjacent tissues. TCRdb recomputed calls from the multiplex PCR reads with MiXCR, one row per CDR3 protein. The data contain around 130,000 distinct CDR3 sequences, about 20% of them singletons. Material for sequencing was axillary lymph node tissue. These receptors were collected from a female donor with breast cancer. Some clones in this sample may be carry-over from other donors' samples. Both conserved end residues are part of each CDR3. A D gene is named only where the DNA matches it firmly. Where a row states a size, it is once, few, many or the class of an expanded clone; other rows omit it.

>TRBV6-5|17|-|many|TRBJ1-4
CASSYSAAHTTNEKLFF
TGTGCCAGCAGTTACTCGGCCGCCCATACAACTAATGAAAAACTGTTTTTT
>TRBV19|13|-|-|TRBJ1-4
CASSGPDNEKLFF
TGTGCCAGTAGCGGGCCGGACAATGAAAAACTGTTTTTT
>TRBV20-1|15|TRBD2|many|TRBJ2-1
CSARDPGTSGDEQFF
TGCAGTGCTAGAGATCCCGGGACTAGCGGGGATGAGCAGTTCTTC
>TRBV27|16|TRBD1|many|TRBJ1-3
CASSLVGTGSGNTIYF
TGTGCCAGCAGTCTCGTCGGGACAGGGTCCGGAAACACCATATATTTT
>TRBV2|14|-|many|TRBJ1-2
CASSVGPDVYGYTF
TGTGCCAGCAGCGTTGGACCGGACGTCTATGGCTACACCTTC
>TRBV6-1|18|-|few|TRBJ1-5
CASSEDRFGGYSNQPQHF
TGTGCCAGCAGTGAAGATCGTTTCGGGGGGTATAGCAATCAGCCCCAGCATTTT
>TRBV12-3/TRBV12-4|15|-|many|TRBJ2-7
CASSLGQPGPYEQYF
TGTGCCAGCAGTTTAGGTCAGCCGGGACCCTACGAGCAGTACTTC
>TRBV5-4|16|TRBD1|many|TRBJ2-7
CASSLSGTGAVYEQYF
TGTGCCAGCAGCTTGAGCGGGACAGGGGCCGTCTACGAGCAGTACTTC
>TRBV18|13|-|many|TRBJ1-5
CASSPGPNQPQHF
TGTGCCAGCTCACCAGGACCCAATCAGCCCCAGCATTTT
>TRBV20-1|15|TRBD1|few|TRBJ1-5
CSAREFRTGNQPQHF
TGCAGTGCTAGAGAGTTTAGGACAGGGAATCAGCCCCAGCATTTT
>TRBV6-5|14|-|many|TRBJ1-6
CASSRTIRNSPLHF
TGTGCCAGCAGCCGGACGATAAGGAATTCACCCCTCCACTTT
>TRBV6-1|17|-|few|TRBJ2-6
CASSEKGRSSGANVLTF
TGTGCCAGCAGTGAAAAGGGACGGAGCTCTGGGGCCAACGTCCTGACTTTC
>TRBV2|14|-|many|TRBJ1-2
CASSEWAGPSSYTF
TGTGCCAGCAGTGAGTGGGCAGGCCCCTCGAGCTACACCTTC
>TRBV5-1|15|TRBD2|many|TRBJ2-2
CASSFGGGSTGELFF
TGCGCCAGCAGCTTCGGCGGGGGAAGCACCGGGGAGCTGTTTTTT
>TRBV28|14|-|many|TRBJ2-3
CASSSNGQSDTQYF
TGTGCCAGCAGTTCCAATGGACAGTCAGATACGCAGTATTTT
>TRBV6-6|15|-|-|TRBJ2-1
CASSYKGPLYNEQFF
TGTGCCAGCAGTTACAAGGGCCCCCTCTACAATGAGCAGTTCTTC
>TRBV18|13|-|many|TRBJ2-2
CASSFSDGGELFF
TGTGCCAGCTCATTTAGCGATGGCGGGGAGCTGTTTTTT
>TRBV6-6|17|-|many|TRBJ1-5
CASSRRQGKMVHQPQHF
TGTGCCAGCTCAAGGCGGCAGGGAAAGATGGTCCATCAGCCCCAGCATTTT
>TRBV12-3/TRBV12-4|13|-|many|TRBJ1-2
CASSDRINYGYTF
TGTGCCAGCAGTGACAGGATCAACTATGGCTACACCTTC
>TRBV24-1|16|TRBD2|medium-sized|TRBJ2-1
CATSDGLAGSYNEQFF
TGTGCCACCAGTGATGGACTAGCGGGATCCTACAATGAGCAGTTCTTC
>TRBV2|15|TRBD1|-|TRBJ1-1
CASSGQGAMNTEAFF
TGTGCCAGCAGTGGACAGGGGGCGATGAACACTGAAGCTTTCTTT
>TRBV20-1|12|-|many|TRBJ2-7
CSAIRLGDEQYF
TGCAGTGCTATTAGGCTGGGTGACGAGCAGTACTTC